Listed below are T cell receptor beta chains from one sample, sequenced in a study of blood T cell repertoires in COVID-19. This table comes from immunoSEQ multiplex PCR, and its TCRdb copy is limited to in-frame clones, with some not included. The table includes just over 250,000 clones, over 70% detected once. What was sequenced was peripheral blood. These receptors were collected from a woman aged 70-85 years with COVID-19, enrolled during active disease. CDR3s include the opening cysteine and the closing phenylalanine or tryptophan. Fields, in order: D gene, CDR3 length, V gene, CDR3 protein. A D gene is named only where the DNA matches it firmly.

TRBD2 15 TRBV9 CASSPRLAGVPEQYF
NA 14 TRBV3-1/TRBV3-2 CASSQGGAGQPQHF
TRBD2 16 TRBV5-6 CASSQKRAGGTDTQYF
NA 16 TRBV5-1 CASSWWGASGANVLTF
NA 17 TRBV1 CTSSHPGGRSGLETQYF
TRBD2 14 TRBV6-5 CASRREGGTYEQYF
NA 15 TRBV24-1 CATSDAGSASEKLFF
NA 15 TRBV5-1 CASSASGLEQETQYF
NA 12 TRBV9 CASSVAADTQYF
TRBD2 14 TRBV10-2 CASRTREGLWEQYF
TRBD1 14 TRBV9 CASSVGGDRYEQYF
NA 15 TRBV6-4 CASSELGHSTDTQYF
NA 13 TRBV12-1 CASPGQGYEKLFF
TRBD2 15 TRBV28 CASSPGTSRYNEQFF
TRBD2 17 TRBV10-3 CAITQGTSGSSYNEQFF
TRBD1 16 TRBV6-6 CASSPRQGAGANVLTF
NA 14 TRBV19 CASSIHIGSEKLFF
TRBD1 15 TRBV18 CASSFMDRVGTEQFF
NA 14 TRBV6-5 CASTIGGDNQPQHF
NA 12 TRBV11-2 CASSSQGFEQYF
TRBD1 14 TRBV27 CASSPDRFRDGYTF
NA 13 TRBV12-3/TRBV12-4 CASTPYTGSGYTF
NA 14 TRBV4-1 CASSQGGGQETQYF
NA 14 TRBV6-5 CASSYSGRDDGYTF
TRBD2 15 TRBV5-4 CASSPSGGPYNEQFF
NA 14 TRBV7-2 CASSLNRGNYEQYF
NA 16 TRBV13 CASSSKTTETNYGYTF
TRBD2 15 TRBV28 CASSSGGRASHEQFF
NA 11 TRBV20-1 CSGEGAREQFF
NA 15 TRBV28 CASSFRGALGNTIYF
TRBD1 15 TRBV7-9 CASSARTGGAEKLFF
NA 13 TRBV30 CAWGSGGTDTQYF
NA 14 TRBV29-1 CSVDFRGSDYGYTF